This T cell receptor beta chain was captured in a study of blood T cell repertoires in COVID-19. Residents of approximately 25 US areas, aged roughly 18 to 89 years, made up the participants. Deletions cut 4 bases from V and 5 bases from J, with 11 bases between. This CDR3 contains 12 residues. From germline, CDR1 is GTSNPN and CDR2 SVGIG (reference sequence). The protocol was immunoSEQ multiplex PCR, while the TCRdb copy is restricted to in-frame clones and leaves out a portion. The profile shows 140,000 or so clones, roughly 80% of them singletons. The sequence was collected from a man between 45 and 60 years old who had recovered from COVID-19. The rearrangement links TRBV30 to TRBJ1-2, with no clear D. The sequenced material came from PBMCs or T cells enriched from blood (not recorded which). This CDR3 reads CAWTPGGYGYTF. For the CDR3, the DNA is TGTGCCTGGACGCCGGGAGGATATGGCTACACCTTC.